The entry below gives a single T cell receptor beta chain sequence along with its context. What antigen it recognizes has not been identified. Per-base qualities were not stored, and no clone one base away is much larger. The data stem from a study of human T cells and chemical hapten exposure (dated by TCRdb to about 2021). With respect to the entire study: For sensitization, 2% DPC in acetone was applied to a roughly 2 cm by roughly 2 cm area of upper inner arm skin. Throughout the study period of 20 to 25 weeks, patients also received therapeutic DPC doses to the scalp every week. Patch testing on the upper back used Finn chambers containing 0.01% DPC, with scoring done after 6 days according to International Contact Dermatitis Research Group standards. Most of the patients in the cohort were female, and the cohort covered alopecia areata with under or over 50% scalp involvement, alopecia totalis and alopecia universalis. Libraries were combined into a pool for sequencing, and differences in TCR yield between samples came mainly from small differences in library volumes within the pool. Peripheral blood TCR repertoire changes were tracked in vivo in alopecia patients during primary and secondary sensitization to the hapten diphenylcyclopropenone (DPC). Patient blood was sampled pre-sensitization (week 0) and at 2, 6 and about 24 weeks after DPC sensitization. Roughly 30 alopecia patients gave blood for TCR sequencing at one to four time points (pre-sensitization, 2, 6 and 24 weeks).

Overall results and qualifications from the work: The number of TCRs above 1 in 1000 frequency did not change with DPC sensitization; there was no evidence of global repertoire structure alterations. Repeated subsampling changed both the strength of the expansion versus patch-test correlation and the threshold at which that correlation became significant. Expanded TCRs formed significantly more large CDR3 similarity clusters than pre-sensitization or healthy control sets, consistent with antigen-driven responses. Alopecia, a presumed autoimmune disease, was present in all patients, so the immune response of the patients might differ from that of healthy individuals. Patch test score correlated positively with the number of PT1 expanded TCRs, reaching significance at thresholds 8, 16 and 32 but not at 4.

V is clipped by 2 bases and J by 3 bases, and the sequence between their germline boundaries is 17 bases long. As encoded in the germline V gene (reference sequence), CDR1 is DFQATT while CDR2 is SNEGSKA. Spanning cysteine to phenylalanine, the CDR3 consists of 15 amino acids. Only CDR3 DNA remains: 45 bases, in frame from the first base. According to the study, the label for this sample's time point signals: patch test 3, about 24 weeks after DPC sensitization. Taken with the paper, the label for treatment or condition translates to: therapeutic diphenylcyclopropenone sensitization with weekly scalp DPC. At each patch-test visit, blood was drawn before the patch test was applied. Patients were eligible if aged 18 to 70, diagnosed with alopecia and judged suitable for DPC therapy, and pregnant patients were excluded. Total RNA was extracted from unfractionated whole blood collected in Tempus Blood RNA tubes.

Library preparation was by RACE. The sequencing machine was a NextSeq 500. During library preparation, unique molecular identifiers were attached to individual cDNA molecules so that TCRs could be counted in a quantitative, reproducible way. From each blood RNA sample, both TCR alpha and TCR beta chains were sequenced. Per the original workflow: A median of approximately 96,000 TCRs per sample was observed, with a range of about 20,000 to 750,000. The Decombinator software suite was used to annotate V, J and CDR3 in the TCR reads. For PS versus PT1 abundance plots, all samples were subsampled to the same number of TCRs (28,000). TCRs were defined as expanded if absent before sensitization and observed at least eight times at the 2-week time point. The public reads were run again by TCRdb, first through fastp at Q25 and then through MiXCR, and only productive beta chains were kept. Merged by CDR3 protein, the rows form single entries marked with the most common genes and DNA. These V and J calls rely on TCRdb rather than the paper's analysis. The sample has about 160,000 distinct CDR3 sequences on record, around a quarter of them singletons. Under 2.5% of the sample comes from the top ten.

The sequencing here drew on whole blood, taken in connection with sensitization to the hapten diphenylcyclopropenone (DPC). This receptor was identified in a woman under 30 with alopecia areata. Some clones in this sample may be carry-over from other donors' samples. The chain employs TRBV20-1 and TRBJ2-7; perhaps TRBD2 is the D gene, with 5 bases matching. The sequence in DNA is TGCAGTGCTAGAAATCCCCGGGAAGTAGACTACGAGCAGTACTTC. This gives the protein CSARNPREVDYEQYF.